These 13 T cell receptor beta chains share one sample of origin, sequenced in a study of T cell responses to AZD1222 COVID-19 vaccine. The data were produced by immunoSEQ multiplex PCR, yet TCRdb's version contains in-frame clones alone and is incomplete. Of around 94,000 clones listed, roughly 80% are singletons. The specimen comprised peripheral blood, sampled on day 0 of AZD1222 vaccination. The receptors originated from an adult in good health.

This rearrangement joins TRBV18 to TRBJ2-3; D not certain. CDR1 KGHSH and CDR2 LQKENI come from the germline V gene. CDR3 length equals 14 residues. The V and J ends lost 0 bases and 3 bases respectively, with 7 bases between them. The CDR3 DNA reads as TGTGCCAGCTCACCACCGGGGAATACAGATACGCAGTATTTT. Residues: CASSPPGNTDTQYF.

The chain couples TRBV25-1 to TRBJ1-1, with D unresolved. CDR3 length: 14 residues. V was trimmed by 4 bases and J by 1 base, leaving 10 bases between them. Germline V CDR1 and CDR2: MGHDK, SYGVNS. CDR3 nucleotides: TGTGCCAGCAGTGCTTCCACACGGAACACTGAAGCTTTCTTT. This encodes CASSASTRNTEAFF.

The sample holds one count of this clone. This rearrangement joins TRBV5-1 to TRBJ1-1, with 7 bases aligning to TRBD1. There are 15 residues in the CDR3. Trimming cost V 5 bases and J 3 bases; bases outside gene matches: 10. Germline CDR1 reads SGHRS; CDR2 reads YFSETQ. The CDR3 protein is CASRPPGTEYTEAFF. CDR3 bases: TGCGCCAGCAGACCCCCCGGGACAGAATACACTGAAGCTTTCTTT.

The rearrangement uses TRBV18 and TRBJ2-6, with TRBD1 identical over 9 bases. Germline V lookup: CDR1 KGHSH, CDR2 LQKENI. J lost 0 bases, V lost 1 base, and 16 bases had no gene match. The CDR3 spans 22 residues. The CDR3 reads CASSPLSVGGTGSLSGANVLTF. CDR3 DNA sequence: TGTGCCAGCTCACCACTGTCGGTTGGTGGGACAGGGAGTCTCTCTGGGGCCAACGTCCTGACTTTC.

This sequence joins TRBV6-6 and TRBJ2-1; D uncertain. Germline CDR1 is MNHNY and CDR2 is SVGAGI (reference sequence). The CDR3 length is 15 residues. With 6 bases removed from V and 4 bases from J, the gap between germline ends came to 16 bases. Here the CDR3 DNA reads TGTGCCAGCAGAGCGAGTTTTAACAGTTACAATGAGCAGTTCTTC. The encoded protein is CASRASFNSYNEQFF.

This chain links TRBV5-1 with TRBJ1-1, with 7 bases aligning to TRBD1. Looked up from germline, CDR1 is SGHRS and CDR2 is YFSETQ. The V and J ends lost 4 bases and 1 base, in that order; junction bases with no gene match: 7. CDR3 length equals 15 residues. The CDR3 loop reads CASSVLGQTNTEAFF. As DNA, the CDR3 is TGCGCCAGCAGCGTCCTGGGACAGACGAACACTGAAGCTTTCTTT.

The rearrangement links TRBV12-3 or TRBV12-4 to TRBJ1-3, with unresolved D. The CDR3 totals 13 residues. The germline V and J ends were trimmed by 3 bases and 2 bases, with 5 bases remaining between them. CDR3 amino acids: CASSFSTGNTIYF. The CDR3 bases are TGTGCCAGCAGTTTCTCAACTGGAAACACCATATATTTT.

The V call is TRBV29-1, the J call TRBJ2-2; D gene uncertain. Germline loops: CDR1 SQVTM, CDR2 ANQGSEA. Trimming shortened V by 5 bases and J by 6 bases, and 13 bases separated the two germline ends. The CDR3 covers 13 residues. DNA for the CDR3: TGCAGCGTTTCGGGCAGGCGGCCCGGGGAGCTGTTTTTT. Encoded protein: CSVSGRRPGELFF.

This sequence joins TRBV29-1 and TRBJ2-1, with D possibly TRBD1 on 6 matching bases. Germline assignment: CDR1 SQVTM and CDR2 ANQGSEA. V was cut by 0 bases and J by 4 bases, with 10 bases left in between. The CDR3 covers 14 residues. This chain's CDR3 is CSVEDRGGYNEQFF. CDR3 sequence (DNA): TGCAGCGTTGAAGACAGGGGCGGATACAATGAGCAGTTCTTC.

The CDR3 is CASSIASGRANTEAFF. CDR3 coding DNA: TGTGCCAGTAGTATTGCTTCGGGCAGGGCGAACACTGAAGCTTTCTTT. The chain has TRBV19 and TRBJ1-1; a possible D gene is TRBD1 (5 bases). Trimming removed 3 bases at V and 1 base at J, with 15 bases between. The CDR3 loop spans 16 amino acids. The germline V gene has CDR1 LNHDA and CDR2 SQIVND (reference sequence). The full variable domain, its missing parts supplied by reference TRBV19 and TRBJ1-1, is DGGITQSPKYLFRKEGQNVTLSCEQNLNHDAMYWYRQDPGQGLRLIYYSQIVNDFQKGDIAEGYSVSREKKESFPLTVTSAQKNPTAFYLCASSIASGRANTEAFFGQGTRLTVV.

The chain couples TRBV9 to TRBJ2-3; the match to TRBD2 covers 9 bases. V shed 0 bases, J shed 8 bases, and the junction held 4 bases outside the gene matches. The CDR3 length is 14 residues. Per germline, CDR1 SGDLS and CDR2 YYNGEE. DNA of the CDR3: TGTGCCAGCAGCGTAGGCGGGGGGGAGGGTACGCAGTATTTT. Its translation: CASSVGGGEGTQYF. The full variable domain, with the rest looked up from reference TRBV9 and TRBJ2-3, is DSGVTQTPKHLITATGQRVTLRCSPRSGDLSVYWYQQSLDQGLQFLIQYYNGEERAKGNILERFSAQQFPDLHSELNLSSLELGDSALYFCASSVGGGEGTQYFGPGTRLTVL.

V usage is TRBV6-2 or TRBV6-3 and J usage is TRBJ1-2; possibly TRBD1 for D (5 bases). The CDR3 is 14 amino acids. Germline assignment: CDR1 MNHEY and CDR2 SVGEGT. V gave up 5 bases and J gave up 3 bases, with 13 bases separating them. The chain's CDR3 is CASSLLAGDYGYTF. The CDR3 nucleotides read TGTGCCAGCAGTCTACTCGCGGGGGACTATGGCTACACCTTC.

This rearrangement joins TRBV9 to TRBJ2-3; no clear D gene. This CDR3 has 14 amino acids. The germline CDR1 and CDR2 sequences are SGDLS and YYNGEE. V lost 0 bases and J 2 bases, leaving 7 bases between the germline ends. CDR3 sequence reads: CASSVGPATDTQYF. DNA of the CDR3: TGTGCCAGCAGCGTAGGTCCTGCCACAGATACGCAGTATTTT.